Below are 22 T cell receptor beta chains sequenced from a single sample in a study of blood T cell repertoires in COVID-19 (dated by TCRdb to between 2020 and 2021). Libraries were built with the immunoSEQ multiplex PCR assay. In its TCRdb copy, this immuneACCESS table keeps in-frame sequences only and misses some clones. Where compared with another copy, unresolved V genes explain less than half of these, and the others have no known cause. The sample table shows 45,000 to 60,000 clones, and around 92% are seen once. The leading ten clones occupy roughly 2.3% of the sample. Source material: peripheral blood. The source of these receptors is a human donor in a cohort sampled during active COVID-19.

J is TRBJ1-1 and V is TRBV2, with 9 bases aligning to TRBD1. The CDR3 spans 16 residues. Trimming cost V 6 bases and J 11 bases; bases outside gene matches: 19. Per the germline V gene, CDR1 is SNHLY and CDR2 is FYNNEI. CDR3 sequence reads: CASRESLTGTGSLAFF. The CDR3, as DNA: TGTGCCAGCAGAGAATCTCTAACCGGGACAGGGAGTTTGGCTTTCTTT. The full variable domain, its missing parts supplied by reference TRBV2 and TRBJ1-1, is EPEVTQTPSHQVTQMGQEVILRCVPISNHLYFYWYRQILGQKVEFLVSFYNNEISEKSEIFDDQFSVERPDGSNFTLKIRSTKLEDSAMYFCASRESLTGTGSLAFFGQGTRLTVV.

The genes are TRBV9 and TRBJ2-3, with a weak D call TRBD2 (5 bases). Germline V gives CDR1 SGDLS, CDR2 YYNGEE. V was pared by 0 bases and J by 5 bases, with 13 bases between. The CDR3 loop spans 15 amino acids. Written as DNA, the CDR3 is TGTGCCAGCAGCGTAGCTTTCGGCAGCGGAGATACGCAGTATTTT. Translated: CASSVAFGSGDTQYF.

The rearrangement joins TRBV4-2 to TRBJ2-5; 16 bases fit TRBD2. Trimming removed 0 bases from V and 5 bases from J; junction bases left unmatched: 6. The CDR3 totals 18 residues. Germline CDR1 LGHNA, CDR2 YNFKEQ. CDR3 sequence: CASSQEGLAGGAVETQYF. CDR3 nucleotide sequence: TGTGCCAGCAGCCAAGAGGGACTAGCGGGAGGGGCGGTGGAGACCCAGTACTTC.

CDR3 loop: CASQGQGISYEQYF. The CDR3 nucleotides are TGTGCCAGCCAGGGACAGGGCATCTCCTACGAGCAGTACTTC. This chain links TRBV2 with TRBJ2-7; 9 positions match TRBD1. After removal of 8 bases from V and 0 bases from J, the junction contained 5 bases not matched to a gene. The CDR3 covers 14 residues. Germline CDR1 SNHLY, CDR2 FYNNEI.

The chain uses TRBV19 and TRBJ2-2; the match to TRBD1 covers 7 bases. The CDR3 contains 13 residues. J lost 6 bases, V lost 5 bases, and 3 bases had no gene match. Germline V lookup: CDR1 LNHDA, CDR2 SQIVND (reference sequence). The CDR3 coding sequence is TGTGCCAGTAGTCCACAGGGGCCCGGGGAGCTGTTTTTT. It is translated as CASSPQGPGELFF.

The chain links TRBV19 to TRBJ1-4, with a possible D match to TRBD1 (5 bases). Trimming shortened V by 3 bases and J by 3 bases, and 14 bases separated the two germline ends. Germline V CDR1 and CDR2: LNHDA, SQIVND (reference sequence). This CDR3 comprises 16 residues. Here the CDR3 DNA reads TGTGCCAGTAGTATCGGACAAATGCGGTCTAATGAAAAACTGTTTTTT. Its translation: CASSIGQMRSNEKLFF.

CDR3 amino acids: CASSIGAGNQPQHF. The CDR3 nucleotides are TGTGCCAGTAGTATAGGGGCCGGCAATCAGCCCCAGCATTTT. The rearrangement uses TRBV19 and TRBJ1-5, with D uncertain. Germline CDR1 LNHDA, CDR2 SQIVND (reference sequence). Trimming left V 1 base short and J 2 bases short, with 6 bases between. The CDR3 sequence is 14 residues long.

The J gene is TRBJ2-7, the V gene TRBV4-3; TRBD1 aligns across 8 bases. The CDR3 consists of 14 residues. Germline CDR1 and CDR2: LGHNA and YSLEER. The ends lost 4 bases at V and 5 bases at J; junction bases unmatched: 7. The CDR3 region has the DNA TGCGCCAGCAGCCGATCCCAGGGGGCCCACGAGCAGTACTTC. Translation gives CASSRSQGAHEQYF.

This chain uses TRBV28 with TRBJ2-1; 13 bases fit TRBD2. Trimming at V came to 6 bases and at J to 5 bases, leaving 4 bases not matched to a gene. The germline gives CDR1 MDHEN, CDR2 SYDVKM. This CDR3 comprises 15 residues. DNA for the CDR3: TGTGCCAGCAGCGATGGACTAGCGGGAGACAATGAGCAGTTCTTC. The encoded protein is CASSDGLAGDNEQFF.

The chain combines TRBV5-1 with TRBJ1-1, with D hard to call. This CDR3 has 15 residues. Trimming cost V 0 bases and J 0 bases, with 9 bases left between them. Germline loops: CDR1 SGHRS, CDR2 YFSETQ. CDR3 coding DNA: TGCGCCAGCAGCTTGGCCCGGGGTTTGAACACTGAAGCTTTCTTT. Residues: CASSLARGLNTEAFF. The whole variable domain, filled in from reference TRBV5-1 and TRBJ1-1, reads KAGVTQTPRYLIKTRGQQVTLSCSPISGHRSVSWYQQTPGQGLQFLFEYFSETQRNKGNFPGRFSGRQFSNSRSEMNVSTLELGDSALYLCASSLARGLNTEAFFGQGTRLTVV.

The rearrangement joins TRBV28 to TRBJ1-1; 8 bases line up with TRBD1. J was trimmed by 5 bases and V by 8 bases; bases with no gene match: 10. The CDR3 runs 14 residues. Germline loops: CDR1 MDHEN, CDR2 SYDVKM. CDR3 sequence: CASYPADRVTEAFF. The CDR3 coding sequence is TGTGCCAGCTACCCGGCGGACAGGGTAACTGAAGCTTTCTTT.

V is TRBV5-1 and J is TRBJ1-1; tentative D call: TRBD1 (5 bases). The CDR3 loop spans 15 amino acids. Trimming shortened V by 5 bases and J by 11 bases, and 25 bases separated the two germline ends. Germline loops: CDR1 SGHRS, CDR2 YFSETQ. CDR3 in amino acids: CASRGSVLTRGRAFF. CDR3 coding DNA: TGCGCCAGCAGAGGCTCGGTCTTAACAAGGGGTCGGGCTTTCTTT.

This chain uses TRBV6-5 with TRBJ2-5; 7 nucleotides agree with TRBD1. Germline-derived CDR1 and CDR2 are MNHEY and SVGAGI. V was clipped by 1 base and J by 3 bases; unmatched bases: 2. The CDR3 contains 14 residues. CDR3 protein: CASSYWDSEETQYF. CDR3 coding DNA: TGTGCCAGCAGTTACTGGGACAGCGAAGAGACCCAGTACTTC.

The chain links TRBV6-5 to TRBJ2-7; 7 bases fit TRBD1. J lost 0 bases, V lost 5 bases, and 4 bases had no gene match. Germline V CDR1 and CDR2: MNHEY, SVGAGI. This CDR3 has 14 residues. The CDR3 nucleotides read TGTGCCAGCAGTCGGACAGGCAGCTCCTACGAGCAGTACTTC. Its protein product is CASSRTGSSYEQYF.

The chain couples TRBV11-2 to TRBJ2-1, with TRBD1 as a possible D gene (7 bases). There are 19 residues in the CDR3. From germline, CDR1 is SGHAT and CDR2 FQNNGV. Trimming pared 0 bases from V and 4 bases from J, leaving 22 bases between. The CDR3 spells CASSLDLPAEGAVYNEQFF. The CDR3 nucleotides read TGTGCCAGCAGCTTAGATCTCCCAGCGGAGGGGGCCGTATACAATGAGCAGTTCTTC. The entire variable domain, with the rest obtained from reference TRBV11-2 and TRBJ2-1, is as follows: EAGVAQSPRYKIIEKRQSVAFWCNPISGHATLYWYQQILGQGPKLLIQFQNNGVVDDSQLPKDRFSAERLKGVDSTLKIQPAKLEDSAVYLCASSLDLPAEGAVYNEQFFGPGTRLTVL.

CDR3 sequence (DNA): TGCAGCGTAGGGGGACAGAGCCTGGCGGGCTACACCTTC. Its protein is CSVGGQSLAGYTF. The chain recombines TRBV29-1 with TRBJ1-2; 7 bases line up with TRBD1. Trimming at V came to 6 bases and at J to 8 bases, leaving 12 bases not matched to a gene. This CDR3 spans 13 amino acids. The germline V gene has CDR1 SQVTM and CDR2 ANQGSEA. The full variable domain, completed using reference TRBV29-1 and TRBJ1-2, is SAVISQKPSRDICQRGTSLTIQCQVDSQVTMMFWYRQQPGQSLTLIATANQGSEATYESGFVIDKFPISRPNLTFSTLTVSNMSPEDSSIYLCSVGGQSLAGYTFGSGTRLTVV.

The DNA of the CDR3 is TGTGCCATCAGCCCTAGCGCAGAGACCCAGTACTTC. Amino acid sequence: CAISPSAETQYF. V usage is TRBV10-3 and J usage is TRBJ2-5, with D possibly TRBD2 on 6 matching bases. Germline V gene lookup returns CDR1 ENHRY and CDR2 SYGVKD. The CDR3 is 12 residues long. V lost 6 bases and J 4 bases, leaving 9 bases between the germline ends.

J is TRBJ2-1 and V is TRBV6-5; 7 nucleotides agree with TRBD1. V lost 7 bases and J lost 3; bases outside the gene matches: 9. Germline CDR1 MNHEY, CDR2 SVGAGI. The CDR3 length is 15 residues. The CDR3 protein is CASTKSGTDYNEQFF. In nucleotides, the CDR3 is TGTGCCAGCACTAAATCCGGGACAGACTACAATGAGCAGTTCTTC.

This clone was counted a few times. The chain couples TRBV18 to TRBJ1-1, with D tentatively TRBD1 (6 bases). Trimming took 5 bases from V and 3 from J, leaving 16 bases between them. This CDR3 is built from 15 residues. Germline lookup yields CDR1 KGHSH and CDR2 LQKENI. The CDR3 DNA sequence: TGTGCCAGCTCAGGCCCACAGGGCAGGGACACTGAAGCTTTCTTT. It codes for CASSGPQGRDTEAFF.

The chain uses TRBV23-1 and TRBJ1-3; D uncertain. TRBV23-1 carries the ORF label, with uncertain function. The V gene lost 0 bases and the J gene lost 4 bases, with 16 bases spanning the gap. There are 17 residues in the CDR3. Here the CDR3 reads CASSQSDRVRGGNTIYF. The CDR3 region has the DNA TGCGCCAGCAGTCAATCGGATCGGGTCCGAGGGGGAAACACCATATATTTT.

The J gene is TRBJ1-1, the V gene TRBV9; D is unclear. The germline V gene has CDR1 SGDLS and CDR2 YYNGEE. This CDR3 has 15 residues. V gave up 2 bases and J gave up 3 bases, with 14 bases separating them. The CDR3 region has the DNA TGTGCCAGCAGCGTTACAGACGGGGAGGACACTGAAGCTTTCTTT. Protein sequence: CASSVTDGEDTEAFF.

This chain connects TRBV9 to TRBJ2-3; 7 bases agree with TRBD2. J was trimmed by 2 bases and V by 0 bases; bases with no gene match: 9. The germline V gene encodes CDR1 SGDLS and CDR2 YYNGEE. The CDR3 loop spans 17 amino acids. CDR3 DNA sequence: TGTGCCAGCAGCGTAGTAGGCGGGAGCCCGAACACAGATACGCAGTATTTT. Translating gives CASSVVGGSPNTDTQYF.